This T cell receptor beta chain was observed in a study of PD-1 blockade in classical Hodgkin lymphoma. The time point here: cycle 4 day 1 (C4D1), after five to seven weeks of nivolumab. In every patient, relapse followed autologous stem cell transplantation, while exposure to brentuximab vedotin differed. Classification of best responses gave complete response, partial response or progressive disease. Clones were sequenced by immunoSEQ multiplex PCR, and TCRdb holds only the in-frame ones, with some missing. In the table there are approximately 90,000 clones, nearly 85% of which are singletons. The ends were cut back, 6 bases at V and 9 bases at J, with 18 bases in the middle. The germline V gene has CDR1 WNHNN and CDR2 SYGVQD (reference sequence). This CDR3 has 14 residues.

The origin of this receptor is a human donor with classical Hodgkin lymphoma. Sequenced here: peripheral blood mononuclear cells (PBMCs), sampled before the fourth cycle of nivolumab. The chain couples TRBV10-1 to TRBJ1-5; TRBD1 is a possible D gene (5 bases). The DNA of the CDR3 is TGCGCCAGCAGGGGCAGGGCCCGCTGGGGGCCCCAGCATTTT. Its protein is CASRGRARWGPQHF.